The 18 T cell receptor beta chains given below trace back to one sample, sequenced in a study of cytomegalovirus exposure and HLA in healthy donors. PCR amplification relied on 60 Vbeta primers (plus 13 Jbeta primers). Repertoires were generated with immunoSEQ multiplex PCR, while TCRdb's copy carries only in-frame clones and drops some. This table has about 140,000 clones, roughly 79% appearing once. Sequencing used PBMCs. These receptor sequences come from a woman between 40 and 55 years old in good health and CMV-seronegative.

The CDR3 loop reads CASSRDSYEQYF. In DNA, the CDR3 is TGTGCCAGTAGTAGAGACAGCTACGAGCAGTACTTC. This chain joins TRBV19 and TRBJ2-7, with D perhaps TRBD1 (5 bases). The CDR3 spans 12 residues. The V end lost 4 bases, the J end lost 3 bases, and 7 bases lay between the germline ends. Germline V gene data show CDR1 as LNHDA and CDR2 as SQIVND (reference sequence). Full variable domain (remainder filled in from reference TRBV19 and TRBJ2-7): DGGITQSPKYLFRKEGQNVTLSCEQNLNHDAMYWYRQDPGQGLRLIYYSQIVNDFQKGDIAEGYSVSREKKESFPLTVTSAQKNPTAFYLCASSRDSYEQYFGPGTRLTVT.

This rearrangement joins TRBV10-3 to TRBJ2-6, with 8 positions matching TRBD1. This CDR3 is built from 15 residues. Germline V gene data show CDR1 as ENHRY and CDR2 as SYGVKD. V was clipped by 6 bases and J by 4 bases; unmatched bases: 5. DNA of the CDR3: TGTGCCATCAGCGCGACAGGGGTCGGGGCCAACGTCCTGACTTTC. Translation: CAISATGVGANVLTF.

This rearrangement joins TRBV6-5 to TRBJ2-2; TRBD2 is a possible D gene (6 bases). Germline V gene lookup returns CDR1 MNHEY and CDR2 SVGAGI. CDR3 length equals 16 residues. Trimming shortened V by 1 base and J by 2 bases, and 11 bases separated the two germline ends. This chain's CDR3 is CASSYLGLFNTGELFF. In DNA form, the CDR3 reads TGTGCCAGCAGTTACTTGGGACTGTTCAACACCGGGGAGCTGTTTTTT.

This chain links TRBV28 with TRBJ1-1; maybe TRBD1 (6 bases). The CDR3 is 13 residues long. The ends were cut back, 1 base at V and 5 bases at J, with 8 bases in the middle. Germline CDR1 MDHEN, CDR2 SYDVKM. CDR3 residues: CASSLSGDTEAFF. The CDR3 nucleotides are TGTGCCAGCAGTTTATCAGGGGATACTGAAGCTTTCTTT.

This clone was observed once. The J gene is TRBJ2-3, the V gene TRBV27, with TRBD2 matching 14 bases. The CDR3 has 18 residues. Germline CDR1 and CDR2: MNHEY and SMNVEV (reference sequence). Trimming took 5 bases from V and 7 from J; bases not matched to a gene: 14. This chain's CDR3 is CASSPRGTSGSRVNTQYF. The CDR3 nucleotides are TGTGCCAGCAGTCCCCGTGGGACTAGCGGGAGTAGAGTTAATACGCAGTATTTT.

This chain links TRBV25-1 with TRBJ2-5, with D tentatively TRBD2 (6 bases). CDR1 and CDR2 (germline): MGHDK, SYGVNS. Trimming pared 0 bases from V and 2 bases from J, leaving 10 bases between. The CDR3 spans 15 residues. CDR3 in DNA: TGTGCCAGCAGTGAATATGGGACTTCACAAGAGACCCAGTACTTC. This encodes CASSEYGTSQETQYF.

The V gene is TRBV14, the J gene TRBJ1-1; D gene ambiguous. Trimming removed 1 base at V and 7 bases at J, with 10 bases between. Germline-derived CDR1 and CDR2 are SGHDN and FVKESK. This CDR3 is 13 amino acids long. The CDR3 reads CASSQVWASEAFF. As DNA, the CDR3 is TGTGCCAGCAGCCAAGTTTGGGCCAGTGAAGCTTTCTTT. Using reference TRBV14 and TRBJ1-1 for the parts outside the CDR3, the full variable domain is EAGVTQFPSHSVIEKGQTVTLRCDPISGHDNLYWYRRVMGKEIKFLLHFVKESKQDESGMPNNRFLAERTGGTYSTLKVQPAELEDSGVYFCASSQVWASEAFFGQGTRLTVV.

V usage is TRBV28 and J usage is TRBJ2-3; 11 nucleotides match TRBD1. The germline V gene encodes CDR1 MDHEN and CDR2 SYDVKM. V lost 10 bases and J lost 2; bases outside the gene matches: 2. CDR3 size: 13 residues. The CDR3: CANGQGATDTQYF. The CDR3 coding sequence is TGTGCCAACGGACAGGGGGCCACAGATACGCAGTATTTT.

The chain couples TRBV4-3 to TRBJ2-3, with 9 positions matching TRBD1. The germline CDR1 and CDR2 sequences are LGHNA and YSLEER. This CDR3 is 16 amino acids long. With 4 bases clipped from V and 3 bases from J, the junction kept 8 bases outside the gene matches. The DNA for the CDR3 is TGCGCCAGCAGCCTTTTCCGGGACAGGGAAACAGATACGCAGTATTTT. This gives the protein CASSLFRDRETDTQYF.

This clone was seen only a few times. The rearrangement joins TRBV9 to TRBJ2-2, with D perhaps TRBD2 (6 bases). CDR1 is SGDLS, CDR2 YYNGEE, per germline. V shed 0 bases and J shed 6 bases, with 15 bases lying between them. There are 16 residues in the CDR3. The CDR3 reads CASSVVVAAAAGELFF. The CDR3 region has the DNA TGTGCCAGCAGCGTAGTAGTAGCGGCTGCAGCCGGGGAGCTGTTTTTT. Full variable domain (remainder filled in from reference TRBV9 and TRBJ2-2): DSGVTQTPKHLITATGQRVTLRCSPRSGDLSVYWYQQSLDQGLQFLIQYYNGEERAKGNILERFSAQQFPDLHSELNLSSLELGDSALYFCASSVVVAAAAGELFFGEGSRLTVL.

The chain combines TRBV6-1 with TRBJ1-2, with 7 bases matching TRBD1. The J segment lost 7 bases and the V segment lost 1 base, leaving 6 bases of the junction unmatched. The germline V gene has CDR1 MNHNS and CDR2 SASEGT. CDR3 length: 14 residues. The CDR3, as DNA: TGTGCCAGCAGTGAAGTACGGGACAGAGGTGGCTACACCTTC. Its translation: CASSEVRDRGGYTF.

The V call is TRBV28, the J call TRBJ1-2; unclear D gene. V lost 3 bases and J 7 bases, leaving 12 bases between the germline ends. CDR1 is MDHEN, CDR2 SYDVKM, per germline. The CDR3 is 13 residues long. CDR3 amino acids: CASSLATGFGYTF. The CDR3 DNA follows: TGTGCCAGCAGTTTGGCGACGGGATTTGGCTACACCTTC.

The J gene is TRBJ2-3, the V gene TRBV5-4, with a weak D call TRBD2 (5 bases). V lost 2 bases to trimming and J lost 0 bases, with 13 bases between them. This CDR3 is 16 amino acids long. Germline loops: CDR1 SGHNT, CDR2 YYREEE (reference sequence). The CDR3 region is CASSFYASPSTDTQYF. In DNA form, the CDR3 reads TGTGCCAGCAGCTTTTATGCTAGCCCTAGCACAGATACGCAGTATTTT. Together with reference TRBV5-4 and TRBJ2-3, the CDR3 gives the full variable domain: ETGVTQSPTHLIKTRGQQVTLRCSSQSGHNTVSWYQQALGQGPQFIFQYYREEENGRGNFPPRFSGLQFPNYSSELNVNALELDDSALYLCASSFYASPSTDTQYFGPGTRLTVL.

In its sample, this clone was seen once. This CDR3 reads CASSRAGNGYTF. The CDR3 DNA reads TGTGCCAGCAGCAGGGCGGGGAATGGCTACACCTTC. The V and J genes are TRBV2 and TRBJ1-2; D is perhaps TRBD1 (5 bases). The length of the CDR3 is 12 residues. V was cut by 6 bases and J by 6 bases, with 11 bases left in between. Germline V lookup: CDR1 SNHLY, CDR2 FYNNEI. Based on the CDR3 plus reference TRBV2 and TRBJ1-2, the full variable domain is EPEVTQTPSHQVTQMGQEVILRCVPISNHLYFYWYRQILGQKVEFLVSFYNNEISEKSEIFDDQFSVERPDGSNFTLKIRSTKLEDSAMYFCASSRAGNGYTFGSGTRLTVV.

In DNA form, the CDR3 reads TGTGCCAGCAGTGCTTCAGGTCTCGGGGAGCTGTTTTTT. It specifies CASSASGLGELFF. V gene TRBV6-4 combines with J gene TRBJ2-2, with D unclear. Germline V gene data show CDR1 as MRHNA and CDR2 as SNTAGT. V lost 4 bases, J lost 7 bases, and 10 bases lay in between. The CDR3 contains 13 residues.

V and J are TRBV6-1 and TRBJ1-3, with a possible D match to TRBD1 (5 bases). V lost 2 bases, J lost 1 base, and 9 bases lay in between. CDR3 size: 15 residues. Germline-derived CDR1 and CDR2 are MNHNS and SASEGT. CDR3 sequence: CASSERTLSGNTIYF. The CDR3 DNA sequence: TGTGCCAGCAGTGAAAGGACATTATCTGGAAACACCATATATTTT.

This chain connects TRBV28 to TRBJ2-7; TRBD1 matches 9 bases. The CDR3 is made up of 15 amino acids. Losses at the gene ends were 6 bases for V and 5 bases for J; bases not matched to a gene: 11. Germline V lookup: CDR1 MDHEN, CDR2 SYDVKM. CDR3 nucleotide sequence: TGTGCCAGCAGACTTGCCCGGACAGGGGAAAACGAGCAGTACTTC. Protein product: CASRLARTGENEQYF.

This sequence joins TRBV5-1 and TRBJ1-2; 8 bases match TRBD1. Germline CDR1 SGHRS, CDR2 YFSETQ. Trimming cost V 0 bases and J 3 bases; bases outside gene matches: 7. This CDR3 is 16 amino acids long. The CDR3 bases are TGCGCCAGCAGCTTGGCCACAGGGGGAGGTTACTATGGCTACACCTTC. This sequence encodes CASSLATGGGYYGYTF.